The sample holds many counts of the clone carrying this TCR beta chain. The antigen remains undetermined. V lost 4 bases and J lost 2, with 14 bases in between. The length of the CDR3 is 15 residues. Germline V lookup: CDR1 LGHDT, CDR2 YNNKEL (reference sequence). TCR beta CDR3 regions were amplified from RNA transcripts. Carried out on the TCR CDR3, a first-round RT-PCR used the HTBI primer set. TCRdb re-analysed the multiplex PCR reads in MiXCR, keeping a single row per CDR3 protein. The sample has about 600,000 distinct CDR3 sequences; roughly 16% are singletons. The data derive from a study of T cells in Graves' hyperthyroidism and ophthalmopathy. Whole-study results and caveats: Ophthalmopathy got predicted by the model a median 6.5 months before its onset. In the blood, most expanded thyroid clonotypes above 0.001 appeared as well.

Ophthalmopathy patients had moderate-to-severe active disease, CAS ≥3, NOSPECS ≥4, and disease duration under 3 months. PBMCs were sourced from approximately 9.3 ml fresh peripheral blood. The clonotype originates from a woman aged 40 to 49 with Graves' ophthalmopathy. The sample consisted of blood. The chain uses TRBV3-1 and TRBJ1-1; D uncertain. The CDR3 DNA reads as TGTGCCAGCAGCCCCCGGTTATTCGAAAACACTGAAGCTTTCTTT. Protein sequence: CASSPRLFENTEAFF.